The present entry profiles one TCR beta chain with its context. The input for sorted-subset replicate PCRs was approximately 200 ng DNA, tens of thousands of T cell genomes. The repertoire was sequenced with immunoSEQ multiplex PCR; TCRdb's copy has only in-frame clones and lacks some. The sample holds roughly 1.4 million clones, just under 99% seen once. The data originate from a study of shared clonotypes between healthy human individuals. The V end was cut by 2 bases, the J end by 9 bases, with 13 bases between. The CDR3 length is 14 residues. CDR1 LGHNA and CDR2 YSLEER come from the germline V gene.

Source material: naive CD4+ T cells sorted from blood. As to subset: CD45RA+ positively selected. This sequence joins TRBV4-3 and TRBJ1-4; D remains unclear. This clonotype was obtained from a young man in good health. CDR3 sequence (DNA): TGCGCCAGCAGCCAATCTTCTCTCAGTCAAAAACTGTTTTTT. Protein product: CASSQSSLSQKLFF.